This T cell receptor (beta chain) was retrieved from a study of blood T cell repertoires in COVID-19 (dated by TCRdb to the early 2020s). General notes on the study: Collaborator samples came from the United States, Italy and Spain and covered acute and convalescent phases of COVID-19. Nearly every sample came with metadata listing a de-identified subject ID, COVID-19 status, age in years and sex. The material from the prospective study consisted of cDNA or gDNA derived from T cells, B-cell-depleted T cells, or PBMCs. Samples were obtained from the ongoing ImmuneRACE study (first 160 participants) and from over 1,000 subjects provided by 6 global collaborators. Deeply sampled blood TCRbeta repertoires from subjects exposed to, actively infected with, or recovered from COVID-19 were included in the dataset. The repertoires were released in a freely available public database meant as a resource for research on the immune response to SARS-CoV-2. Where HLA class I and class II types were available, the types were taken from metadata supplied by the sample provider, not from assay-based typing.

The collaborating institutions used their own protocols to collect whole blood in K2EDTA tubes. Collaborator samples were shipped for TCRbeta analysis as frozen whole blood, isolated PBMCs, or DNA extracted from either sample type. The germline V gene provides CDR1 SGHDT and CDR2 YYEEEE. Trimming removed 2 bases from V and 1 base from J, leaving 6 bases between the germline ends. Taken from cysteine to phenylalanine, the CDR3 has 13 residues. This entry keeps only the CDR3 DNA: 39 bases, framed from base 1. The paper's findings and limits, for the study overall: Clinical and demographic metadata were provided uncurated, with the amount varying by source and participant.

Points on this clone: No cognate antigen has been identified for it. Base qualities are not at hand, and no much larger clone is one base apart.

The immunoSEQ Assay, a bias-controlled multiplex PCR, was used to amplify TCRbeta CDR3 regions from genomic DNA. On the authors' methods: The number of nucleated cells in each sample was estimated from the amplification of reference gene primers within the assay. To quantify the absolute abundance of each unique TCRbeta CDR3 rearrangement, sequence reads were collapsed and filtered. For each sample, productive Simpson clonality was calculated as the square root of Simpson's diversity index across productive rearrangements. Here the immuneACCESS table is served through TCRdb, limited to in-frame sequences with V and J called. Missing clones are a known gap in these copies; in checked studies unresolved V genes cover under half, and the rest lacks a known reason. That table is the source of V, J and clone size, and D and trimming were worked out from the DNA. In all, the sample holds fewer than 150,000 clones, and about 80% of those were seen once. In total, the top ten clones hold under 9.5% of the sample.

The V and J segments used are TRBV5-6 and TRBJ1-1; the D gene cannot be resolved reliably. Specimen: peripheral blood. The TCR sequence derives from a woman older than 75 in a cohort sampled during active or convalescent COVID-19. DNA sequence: TGTGCCAGCAGCTTAGGAGCGAACACTGAAGCTTTCTTT. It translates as CASSLGANTEAFF.